Listed below are T cell receptor beta chains from one sample, sequenced in a study of cytomegalovirus exposure and HLA in healthy donors. Some clones are missing from TCRdb's copy, which holds only in-frame ones; the method was immunoSEQ multiplex PCR. The sample lists some 70,000 clones, more than 80% occurring once. The sequenced sample was PBMCs. All receptors come from a human donor in good health. Both conserved end residues are part of each CDR3. The order of the fields is V gene, clone size, D gene, J gene, CDR3 protein, CDR3 DNA. The D gene is left open where the match is weak. For some rows the clone size is stated as once, few or many, or as a class when expanded; others skip it.

>TRBV7-2|once|TRBD1|TRBJ2-7
CASSSGTGGQYEQYF
TGTGCCAGCAGCTCAGGGACAGGGGGTCAGTACGAGCAGTACTTC
>TRBV18|NA|NA|TRBJ2-3
CASSPGQHPTDTQYF
TGTGCCAGCTCACCAGGGCAGCATCCCACAGATACGCAGTATTTT
>TRBV23-1|NA|TRBD1|TRBJ2-3
CARQGNTQYF
TGCGCCAGACAGGGGAATACGCAGTATTTT
>TRBV11-3|NA|TRBD2|TRBJ2-1
CASSQTVRGGTYNEQFF
TGTGCCAGCAGCCAGACCGTCCGCGGGGGGACCTACAATGAGCAGTTCTTC
>TRBV5-1|NA|NA|TRBJ1-4
CASSADRATNEKLFF
TGCGCCAGCAGCGCGGACAGAGCAACTAATGAAAAACTGTTTTTT
>TRBV19|NA|TRBD1|TRBJ1-2
CASSIFGTGVNYGYPF
TGTGCCAGTAGTATATTTGGGACAGGGGTTAACTATGGCTACCCCTTC
>TRBV6-5|NA|TRBD2|TRBJ2-3
CASSSSGGTLTDTQYF
TGTGCCAGCAGTTCGAGCGGGGGGACCCTCACAGATACGCAGTATTTT
>TRBV5-1|NA|NA|TRBJ2-1
CASSLEAGNEQFF
TGCGCCAGCAGCTTGGAGGCAGGTAATGAGCAGTTCTTC
>TRBV7-2|NA|TRBD2|TRBJ2-7
CASSVSSGTTSRGQYF
TGTGCCAGCAGCGTGTCTAGCGGGACTACCTCTCGGGGGCAGTACTTC
>TRBV5-1|NA|NA|TRBJ2-7
CASTRGGSESYEQYF
TGCGCCAGCACCCGCGGTGGGTCAGAGTCCTACGAGCAGTACTTC
>TRBV4-2|NA|NA|TRBJ2-7
CASSTGYEQYF
TGTGCCAGCAGCACGGGGTACGAGCAGTACTTC
>TRBV21-1|NA|NA|TRBJ2-7
CAQKSLAPASYEQYF
TGTGCCCAGAAATCCCTAGCGCCGGCCTCCTACGAGCAGTACTTC
>TRBV5-1|NA|NA|TRBJ2-2
CASGGLQKTGELFF
TGCGCCAGCGGGGGACTCCAAAAAACCGGGGAGCTGTTTTTT
>TRBV6-5|NA|TRBD1|TRBJ1-1
CASSSSGTGDEAFF
TGTGCCAGCAGTTCCTCGGGGACAGGGGATGAAGCTTTCTTT
>TRBV18|NA|NA|TRBJ1-3
CASSLTVGASGNTIYF
TGTGCCAGCTCACTCACCGTGGGGGCCTCTGGAAACACCATATATTTT
>TRBV5-1|NA|TRBD2|TRBJ2-7
CASSLEGGPYEQYF
TGCGCCAGCAGCTTGGAGGGAGGGCCCTACGAGCAGTACTTC
>TRBV6-5|NA|TRBD1|TRBJ2-1
CASSRTGSNEQFF
TGTGCCAGCAGTCGGACAGGGAGCAATGAGCAGTTCTTC
>TRBV27|NA|NA|TRBJ1-1
CASREQGNTEAFF
TGTGCCAGCAGGGAACAGGGAAACACTGAAGCTTTCTTT
>TRBV6-6|NA|TRBD1|TRBJ1-2
CASSGDSSYGYTF
TGTGCCAGCAGTGGGGACAGTTCCTATGGCTACACCTTC
>TRBV5-1|NA|TRBD1|TRBJ1-1
CASSARQGANTEAFF
TGCGCCAGCAGCGCCCGACAGGGGGCGAACACTGAAGCTTTCTTT
>TRBV19|once|TRBD1|TRBJ2-4
CASSPRGTGGPQNIQYF
TGTGCCAGTAGTCCGAGGGGGACAGGGGGCCCCCAAAACATTCAGTACTTC
>TRBV5-1|NA|NA|TRBJ2-3
CASSLGVSTDTQYF
TGCGCCAGCAGCTTGGGAGTTAGCACAGATACGCAGTATTTT
>TRBV18|NA|NA|TRBJ1-4
CASSEDSRNEKLFF
TGTGCCAGCTCAGAGGACAGCCGTAATGAAAAACTGTTTTTT
>TRBV7-2|few|NA|TRBJ2-5
CASSLGTHRGETQYF
TGTGCCAGCAGCTTAGGCACTCATAGGGGAGAGACCCAGTACTTC
>TRBV14|NA|TRBD2|TRBJ2-5
CASRLAGEETQYF
TGTGCCAGCAGACTAGCGGGGGAAGAGACCCAGTACTTC
>TRBV7-2|NA|NA|TRBJ2-2
CASSSLMARGTGELFF
TGTGCCAGCAGCTCCCTTATGGCGAGAGGCACCGGGGAGCTGTTTTTT